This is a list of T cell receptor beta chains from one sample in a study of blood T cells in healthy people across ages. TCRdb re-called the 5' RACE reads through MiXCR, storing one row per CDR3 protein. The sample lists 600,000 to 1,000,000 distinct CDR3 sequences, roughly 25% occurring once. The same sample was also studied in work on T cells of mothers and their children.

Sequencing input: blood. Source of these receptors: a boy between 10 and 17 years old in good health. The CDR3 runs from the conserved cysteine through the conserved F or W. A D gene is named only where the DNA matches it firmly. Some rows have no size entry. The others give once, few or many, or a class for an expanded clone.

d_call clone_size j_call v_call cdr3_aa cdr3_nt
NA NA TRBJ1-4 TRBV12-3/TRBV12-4 CASSAPTGGANEKLFF TGTGCCAGCAGTGCCCCAACGGGGGGGGCAAATGAAAAACTGTTTTTT
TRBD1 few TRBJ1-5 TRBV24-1 CATSDTGAVGQPQHF TGTGCCACCAGTGATACAGGGGCAGTAGGTCAGCCCCAGCATTTT
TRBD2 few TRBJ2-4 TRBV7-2 CASSQLGLADIQYF TGTGCCAGCAGCCAACTCGGACTAGCGGACATTCAGTACTTC
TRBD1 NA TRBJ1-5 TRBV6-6 CASSKAGGGADTQHF TGTGCCAGCAGCAAGGCAGGGGGAGGTGCAGATACGCAGCATTTT
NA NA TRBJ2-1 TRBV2 CASTRLRQYNEQFF TGTGCCAGCACAAGACTAAGGCAGTACAATGAGCAGTTCTTC
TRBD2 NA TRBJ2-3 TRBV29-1 CSTTSGVDTQYF TGCAGCACGACTAGCGGGGTAGATACGCAGTATTTT
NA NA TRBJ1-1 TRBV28 CASSLKKNTEAFF TGTGCCAGCAGTTTAAAAAAGAACACTGAAGCTTTCTTT
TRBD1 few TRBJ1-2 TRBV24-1 CATSDPDRGNYGYTF TGTGCCACCAGTGACCCTGACAGGGGCAACTATGGCTACACCTTC
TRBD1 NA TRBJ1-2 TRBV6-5 CASSYLGGYYGYTF TGTGCCAGCAGTTACTTAGGGGGCTACTATGGCTACACCTTC
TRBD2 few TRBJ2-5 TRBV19 CASSIGLAGVVETQYF TGTGCCAGTAGTATAGGCCTAGCGGGAGTCGTTGAGACCCAGTACTTC
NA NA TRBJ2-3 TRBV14 CASSPSGQDSTDTQYF TGTGCCAGCAGCCCCTCGGGACAAGATAGCACAGATACGCAGTATTTT
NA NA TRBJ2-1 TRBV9 CASSPPHGISSYNEQFF TGTGCCAGCAGCCCACCCCACGGGATTAGCTCCTACAATGAGCAGTTCTTC
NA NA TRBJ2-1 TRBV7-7 CASSLRLENEQFF TGTGCTAGCAGCTTAAGACTAGAGAATGAGCAGTTCTTC
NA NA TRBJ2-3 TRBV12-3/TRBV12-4 CASSSVFGVDTQYF TGTGCCAGCAGTTCGGTCTTTGGGGTAGATACGCAGTATTTT
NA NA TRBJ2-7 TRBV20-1 CSAKGVSDYEQYF TGCAGTGCTAAGGGGGTGAGCGACTACGAGCAGTACTTC
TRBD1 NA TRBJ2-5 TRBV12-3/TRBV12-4 CATTGQPERETQYF TGTGCCACCACGGGACAGCCGGAGCGGGAGACCCAGTACTTC
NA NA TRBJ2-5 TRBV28 CASSLSTLQETQYF TGTGCCAGCAGTTTATCTACATTACAAGAGACCCAGTACTTC
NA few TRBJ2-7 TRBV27 CASSPYSTYSYEQYF TGTGCCAGCAGTCCCTATTCGACATACTCCTACGAGCAGTACTTC
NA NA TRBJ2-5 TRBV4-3 CASSQDLFSRQETQYF TGCGCCAGCAGCCAAGACTTGTTTAGTCGCCAAGAGACCCAGTACTTC
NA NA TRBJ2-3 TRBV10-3 CAIREGGTGGADTQYF TGTGCCATCAGGGAGGGGGGTACTGGAGGGGCAGATACGCAGTATTTT